This TCR beta chain stems from a study of blood T cell repertoires in COVID-19. Study-level information: The United States, Italy and Spain provided the acute and convalescent COVID-19 samples.

Resolution of symptoms, clearance, or two negative PCRs was present in recovered Cohort 3 donors. The protocol was immunoSEQ multiplex PCR, while the TCRdb copy is restricted to in-frame clones and leaves out a portion. The sample holds around 290,000 clones; nearly 90% are singletons and the top ten take around 0.9%. Germline CDR1 reads SGHAT; CDR2 reads FQNNGV. This CDR3 contains 18 residues. With V trimmed by 0 bases and J by 3 bases, 11 bases remained unmatched. The sequenced sample was PBMCs or T cells enriched from blood (not recorded which). The source is a woman aged 25 to 45 who had recovered from COVID-19. V and J are TRBV11-2 and TRBJ1-3, with 7 positions matching TRBD1. The CDR3 coding sequence is TGTGCCAGCAGCTTAGATCGGTGGTCAGGGGGTCGTGGAAACACCATATATTTT. Amino acid sequence: CASSLDRWSGGRGNTIYF.